This paragraph reports one T cell receptor (beta chain). The sample belongs to a study of radiation and T cells in renal cell carcinoma. The repertoire was sequenced with immunoSEQ multiplex PCR; TCRdb's copy has only in-frame clones and lacks some. The profile shows 150,000 to 200,000 clones, less than 90% of them singletons. The time point was: blood 4 weeks post-SBRT, at nephrectomy. Treatment here: 15 Gy SBRT to primary tumor, nephrectomy 4 weeks later. The tumor was a clear cell renal cell carcinoma. Germline CDR1 and CDR2: SGDLS and YYNGEE. The CDR3 spans 15 residues. Unmatched junction bases numbered 9, after V lost 1 base and J lost 5 bases.

The sequences come from blood, collected from a patient whose treatment included radiotherapy and nephrectomy. The chain couples TRBV9 to TRBJ2-7, with 7 bases fitting TRBD1. The source is a woman aged 50 to 60 with renal cell carcinoma. CDR3 DNA: TGTGCCAGCAGCGTAACAGGGGCGGGCGTCGACGAGCAGTACTTC. Its translation is CASSVTGAGVDEQYF.